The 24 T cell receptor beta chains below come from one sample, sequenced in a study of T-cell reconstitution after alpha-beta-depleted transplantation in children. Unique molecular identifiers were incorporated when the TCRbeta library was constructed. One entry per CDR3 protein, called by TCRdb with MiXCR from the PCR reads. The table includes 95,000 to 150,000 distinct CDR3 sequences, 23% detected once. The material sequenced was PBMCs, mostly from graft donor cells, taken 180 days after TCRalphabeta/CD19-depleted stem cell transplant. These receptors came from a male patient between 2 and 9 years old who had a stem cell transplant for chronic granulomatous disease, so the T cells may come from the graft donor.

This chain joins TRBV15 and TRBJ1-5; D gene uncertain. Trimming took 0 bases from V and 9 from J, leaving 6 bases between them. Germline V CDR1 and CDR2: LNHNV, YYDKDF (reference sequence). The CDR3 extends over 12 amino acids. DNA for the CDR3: TGTGCCACCAGCAGAGATAGCTGGCCCCAGCATTTT. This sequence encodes CATSRDSWPQHF.

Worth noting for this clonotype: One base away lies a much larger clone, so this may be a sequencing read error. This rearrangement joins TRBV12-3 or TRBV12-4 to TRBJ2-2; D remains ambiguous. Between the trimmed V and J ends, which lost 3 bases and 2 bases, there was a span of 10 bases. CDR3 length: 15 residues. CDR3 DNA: TGTGCCAGCAGTTTGTTCGCGAGAAACACCGGGGAGCTGTTTTTT. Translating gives CASSLFARNTGELFF.

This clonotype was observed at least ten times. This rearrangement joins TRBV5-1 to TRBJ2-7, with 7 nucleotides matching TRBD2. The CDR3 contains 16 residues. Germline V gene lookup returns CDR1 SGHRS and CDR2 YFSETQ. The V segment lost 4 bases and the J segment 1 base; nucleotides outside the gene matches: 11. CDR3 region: CASSADTSGGSYEQYF. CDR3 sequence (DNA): TGCGCCAGCAGCGCGGACACTTCGGGGGGATCCTACGAGCAGTACTTC.

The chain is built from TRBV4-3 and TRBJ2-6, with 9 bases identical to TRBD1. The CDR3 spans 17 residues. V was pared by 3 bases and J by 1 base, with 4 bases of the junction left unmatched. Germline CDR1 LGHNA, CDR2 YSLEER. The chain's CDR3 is CASSQGQGKSGANVLTF. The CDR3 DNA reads TGCGCCAGCAGCCAGGGACAGGGAAAGTCTGGGGCCAACGTCCTGACTTTC.

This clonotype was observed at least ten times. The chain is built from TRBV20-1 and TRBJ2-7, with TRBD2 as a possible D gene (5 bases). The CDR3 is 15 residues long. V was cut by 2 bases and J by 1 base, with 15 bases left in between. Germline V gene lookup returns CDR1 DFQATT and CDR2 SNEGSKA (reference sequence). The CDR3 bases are TGCAGTGCTAGAACGGCAGGACTGACTTCCTACGAGCAGTACTTC. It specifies CSARTAGLTSYEQYF.

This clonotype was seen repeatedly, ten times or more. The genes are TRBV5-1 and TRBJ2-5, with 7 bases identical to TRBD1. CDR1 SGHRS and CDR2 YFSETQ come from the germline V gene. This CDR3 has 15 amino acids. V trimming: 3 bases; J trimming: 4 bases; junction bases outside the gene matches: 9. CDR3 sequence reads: CASSSYTGESETQYF. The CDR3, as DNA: TGCGCCAGCAGCTCCTATACAGGGGAGTCAGAGACCCAGTACTTC.

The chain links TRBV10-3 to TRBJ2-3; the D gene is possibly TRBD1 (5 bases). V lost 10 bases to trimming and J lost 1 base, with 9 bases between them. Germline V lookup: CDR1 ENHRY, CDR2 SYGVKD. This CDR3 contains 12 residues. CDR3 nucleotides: TGTGCCACAGCGACAGGCACAGATACGCAGTATTTT. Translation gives CATATGTDTQYF.

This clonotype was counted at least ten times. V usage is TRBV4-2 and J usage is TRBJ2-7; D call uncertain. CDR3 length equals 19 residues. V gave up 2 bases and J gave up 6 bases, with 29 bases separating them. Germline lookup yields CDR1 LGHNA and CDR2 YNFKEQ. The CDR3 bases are TGTGCCAGCAGCCAATACCCACTATGGAGCGCTACCGAGCATGGCGAGCAGTACTTC. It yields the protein CASSQYPLWSATEHGEQYF.

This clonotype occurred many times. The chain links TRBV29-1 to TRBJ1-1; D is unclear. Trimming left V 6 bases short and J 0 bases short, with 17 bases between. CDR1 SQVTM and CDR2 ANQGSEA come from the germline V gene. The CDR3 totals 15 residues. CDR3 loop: CSVDHRLGMNTEAFF. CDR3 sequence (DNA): TGCAGCGTGGATCACCGCCTCGGGATGAACACTGAAGCTTTCTTT. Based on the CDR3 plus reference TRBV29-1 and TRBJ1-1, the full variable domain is SAVISQKPSRDICQRGTSLTIQCQVDSQVTMMFWYRQQPGQSLTLIATANQGSEATYESGFVIDKFPISRPNLTFSTLTVSNMSPEDSSIYLCSVDHRLGMNTEAFFGQGTRLTVV.

For the CDR3, the DNA is TGTGCCATCAGTGGTACCGATGTTTCACCCCTCCACTTT. Translation: CAISGTDVSPLHF. V usage is TRBV10-3 and J usage is TRBJ1-6; no definite D call. The germline V gene has CDR1 ENHRY and CDR2 SYGVKD. CDR3 length equals 13 residues. V was clipped by 4 bases and J by 9 bases, with 10 bases between them.

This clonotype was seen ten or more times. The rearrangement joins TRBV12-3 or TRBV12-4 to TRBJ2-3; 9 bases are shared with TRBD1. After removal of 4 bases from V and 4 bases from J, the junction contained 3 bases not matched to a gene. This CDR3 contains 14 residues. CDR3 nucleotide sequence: TGTGCCAGCAGTTGGGACAGGGAGGCAGATACGCAGTATTTT. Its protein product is CASSWDREADTQYF.

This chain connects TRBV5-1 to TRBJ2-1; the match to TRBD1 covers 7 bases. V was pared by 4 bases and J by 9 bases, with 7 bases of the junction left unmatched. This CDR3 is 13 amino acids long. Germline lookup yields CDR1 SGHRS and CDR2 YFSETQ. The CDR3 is CASSQDRAREQFF. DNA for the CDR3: TGCGCCAGCAGCCAAGACAGGGCGCGTGAGCAGTTCTTC.

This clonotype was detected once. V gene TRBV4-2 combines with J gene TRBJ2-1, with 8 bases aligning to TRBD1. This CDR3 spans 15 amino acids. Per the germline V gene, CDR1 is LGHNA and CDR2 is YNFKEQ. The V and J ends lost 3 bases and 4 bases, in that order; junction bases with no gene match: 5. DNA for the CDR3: TGTGCCAGCAGCCACCCGCGACAGGGGTACAATGAGCAGTTCTTC. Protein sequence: CASSHPRQGYNEQFF.

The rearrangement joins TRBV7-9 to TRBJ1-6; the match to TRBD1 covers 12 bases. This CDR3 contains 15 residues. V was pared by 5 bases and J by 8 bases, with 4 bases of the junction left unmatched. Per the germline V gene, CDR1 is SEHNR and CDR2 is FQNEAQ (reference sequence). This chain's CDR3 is CASSPGQGAYSPLHF. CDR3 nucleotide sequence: TGTGCCAGCAGCCCGGGACAGGGGGCCTATTCACCCCTCCACTTT.

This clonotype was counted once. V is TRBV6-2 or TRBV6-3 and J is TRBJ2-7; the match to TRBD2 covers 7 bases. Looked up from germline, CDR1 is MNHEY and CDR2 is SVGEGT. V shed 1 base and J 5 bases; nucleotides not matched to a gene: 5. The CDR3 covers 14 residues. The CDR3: CASSYLRGYDEQYF. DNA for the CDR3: TGTGCCAGCAGTTACTTGCGGGGGTACGACGAGCAGTACTTC.

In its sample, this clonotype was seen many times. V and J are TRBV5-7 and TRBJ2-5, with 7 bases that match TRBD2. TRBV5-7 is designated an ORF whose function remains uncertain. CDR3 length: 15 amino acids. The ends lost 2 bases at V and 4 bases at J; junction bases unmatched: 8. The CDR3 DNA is TGTGCCAGCAGCTTACTCAGGGTAGCGGGAGAGACCCAGTACTTC. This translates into CASSLLRVAGETQYF.

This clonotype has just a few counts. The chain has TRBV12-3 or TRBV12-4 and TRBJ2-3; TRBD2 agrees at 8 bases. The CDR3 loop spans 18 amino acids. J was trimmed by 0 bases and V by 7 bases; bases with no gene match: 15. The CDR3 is CASTPLLSGVESTDTQYF. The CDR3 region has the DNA TGTGCCAGCACCCCCCTCCTTAGCGGGGTAGAGAGCACAGATACGCAGTATTTT.

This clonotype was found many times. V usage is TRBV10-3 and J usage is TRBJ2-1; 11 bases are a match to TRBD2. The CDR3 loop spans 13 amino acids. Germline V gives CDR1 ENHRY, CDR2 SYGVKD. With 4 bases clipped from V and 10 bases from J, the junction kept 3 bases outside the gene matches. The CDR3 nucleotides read TGTGCCATCAGTGTAGCGGGAGGGCAGGAGCAGTTCTTC. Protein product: CAISVAGGQEQFF.

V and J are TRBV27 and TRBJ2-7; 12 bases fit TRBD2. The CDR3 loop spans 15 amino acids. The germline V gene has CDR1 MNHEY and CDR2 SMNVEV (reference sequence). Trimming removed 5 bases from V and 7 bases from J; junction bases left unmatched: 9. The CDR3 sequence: CASSRLAGVTEEQYF. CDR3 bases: TGTGCCAGCAGTCGACTAGCGGGAGTAACGGAGGAGCAGTACTTC.

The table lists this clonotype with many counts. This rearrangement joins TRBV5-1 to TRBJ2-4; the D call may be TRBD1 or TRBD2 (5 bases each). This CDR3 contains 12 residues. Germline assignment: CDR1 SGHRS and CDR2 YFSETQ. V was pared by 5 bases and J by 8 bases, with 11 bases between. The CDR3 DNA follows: TGCGCCAGCAGGGGGGAGCGTGACATTCAGTACTTC. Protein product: CASRGERDIQYF.

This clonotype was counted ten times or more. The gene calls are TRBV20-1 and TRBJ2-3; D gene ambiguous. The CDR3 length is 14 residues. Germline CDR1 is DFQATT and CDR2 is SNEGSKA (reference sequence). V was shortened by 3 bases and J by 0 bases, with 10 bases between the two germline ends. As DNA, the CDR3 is TGCAGTGCTAGTCCCCACGAAAGCACAGATACGCAGTATTTT. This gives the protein CSASPHESTDTQYF.

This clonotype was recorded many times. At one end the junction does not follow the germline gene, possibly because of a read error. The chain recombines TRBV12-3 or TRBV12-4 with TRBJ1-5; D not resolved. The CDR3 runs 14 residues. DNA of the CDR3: TGTGCCAGCAGTTTGTTGGGGAGCACTCAGCCCCAGCATTTT. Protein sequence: CASSLLGSTQPQHF.

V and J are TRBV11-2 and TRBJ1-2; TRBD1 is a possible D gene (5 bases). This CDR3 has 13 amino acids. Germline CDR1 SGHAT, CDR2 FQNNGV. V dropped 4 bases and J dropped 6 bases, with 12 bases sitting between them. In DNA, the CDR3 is TGTGCCAGCAGCTCATCAGGGATACATGGCTACACCTTC. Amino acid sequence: CASSSSGIHGYTF.

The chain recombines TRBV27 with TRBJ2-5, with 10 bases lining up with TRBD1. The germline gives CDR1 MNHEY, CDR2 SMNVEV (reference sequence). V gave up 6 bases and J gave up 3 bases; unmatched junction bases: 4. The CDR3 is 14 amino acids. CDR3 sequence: CASSRTGGEETQYF. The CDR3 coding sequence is TGTGCCAGCAGCCGGACAGGGGGTGAAGAGACCCAGTACTTC.